Listed below are T cell receptor beta chains from one sample, sequenced in a study of shared clonotypes between healthy human individuals. Profiled with immunoSEQ multiplex PCR; TCRdb holds only in-frame clones, not every one. This sample has 450,000 to 600,000 clones, with approximately 85% found just once. The sample consisted of PBMCs. The receptor source for this set is a woman in her forties in good health. Some clones in this sample may be carry-over from other donors' samples. CDR3s include the opening cysteine and the closing phenylalanine or tryptophan. D genes are given only for firm matches. Clone size is given for some rows only: seen once, a few or many times, or a class if the clone is expanded.

d_call	v_call	clone_size	j_call	cdr3_nt	cdr3_aa
NA	TRBV5-6	NA	TRBJ2-6	TGTGCCAGCAGCCGGGACTGGTCTGGGGCCAACGTCCTGACTTTC	CASSRDWSGANVLTF
TRBD1	TRBV29-1	NA	TRBJ1-5	TGCAGCGCACAGGGGGCGGGCCCCAATCAGCCCCAGCATTTT	CSAQGAGPNQPQHF
TRBD2	TRBV2	NA	TRBJ2-7	TGTGCCAACGCACGACTAGCGGGAGTCGAGCAGTACTTC	CANARLAGVEQYF
NA	TRBV27	NA	TRBJ2-7	TGTGCCAGCAGTGCGGGACCGAACTACGAGCAGTACTTC	CASSAGPNYEQYF
TRBD1	TRBV5-6	many	TRBJ1-2	TGTGCCAGCAGCGTCCGGGGACAGACTAACTATGGCTACACCTTC	CASSVRGQTNYGYTF
TRBD2	TRBV7-6	NA	TRBJ2-2	TGTGCCACCCACGGACTAGCGGGAATCGTCACCGGGGAGCTGTTTTTT	CATHGLAGIVTGELFF
NA	TRBV5-1	NA	TRBJ1-4	TGCGCCAGCAGCTTGGACGGCACTCCAACTAATGAAAAACTGTTTTTT	CASSLDGTPTNEKLFF
NA	TRBV14	NA	TRBJ2-1	TGTGCCAGCAGCCAATCCGGGACGGGGAGCTACAATGAGCAGTTCTTC	CASSQSGTGSYNEQFF
TRBD1	TRBV19	NA	TRBJ1-1	TGTGCCAGTAGTATAAACCGGGACAGGGGTGAAGCTTTCTTT	CASSINRDRGEAFF
NA	TRBV30	NA	TRBJ1-4	TGTGCCTGGAGTTATAGGGCGGGTTTTAATGAAAAACTGTTTTTT	CAWSYRAGFNEKLFF
NA	TRBV7-2	NA	TRBJ2-5	TGTGCCAGCAGCTTAAGTACACAAGAAGAGACCCAGTACTTC	CASSLSTQEETQYF
TRBD2	TRBV30	NA	TRBJ2-1	TGTGCCTGGAGTGTACTAGCGGGAGGGCCGCATGAGCAGTTCTTC	CAWSVLAGGPHEQFF
NA	TRBV29-1	NA	TRBJ2-2	TGCAGCGTTGCCAGGAACACCGGGGAGCTGTTTTTT	CSVARNTGELFF
TRBD1	TRBV5-1	once	TRBJ1-1	TGCGCCAGCAGCATGAACAGGGGGACCACTGAAGCTTTCTTT	CASSMNRGTTEAFF
NA	TRBV11-2	NA	TRBJ2-7	TGTGCCAGCAGCAACTCTGGGTCCCGGACTTCCTACGAGCAGTACTTC	CASSNSGSRTSYEQYF
TRBD1	TRBV15	NA	TRBJ1-5	TGTGCCACCAGCAGAGGCGGGACAGAGAATCAGCCCCAGCATTTT	CATSRGGTENQPQHF
NA	TRBV5-1	NA	TRBJ2-5	TGCGCCAGCAGCTTGGTACTTGGGGACACCTCCGTTGATGGGCGGGAGTATCAGGAGACCCAGTACTTC	CASSLVLGDTSVDGREYQETQYF
NA	TRBV28	NA	TRBJ2-2	TGTGCCAGCAGTTTAATGTCTCGGGTCACCGGGGAGCTGTTTTTT	CASSLMSRVTGELFF
NA	TRBV19	NA	TRBJ1-2	TGTGCCAGTAGTATTTCTGGGTATGGCTACACCTTC	CASSISGYGYTF
NA	TRBV2	NA	TRBJ1-1	TGTGCCAGCAGTGAACAGGGGCCGAACACTGAAGCTTTCTTT	CASSEQGPNTEAFF
TRBD2	TRBV19	NA	TRBJ2-5	TGTGCCAGTAGTCCCGGAGCGGGGGAGACCCAGTACTTC	CASSPGAGETQYF
TRBD2	TRBV30	NA	TRBJ2-7	TGTGCCTGGAGTGCTAGCGGGAGTAGCGAGCAGTACTTC	CAWSASGSSEQYF
TRBD1	TRBV18	once	TRBJ1-3	TGTGCCAGCTCACCAGGGACCGACAGGGCCATATATTTT	CASSPGTDRAIYF
TRBD2	TRBV27	NA	TRBJ2-3	TGTGCCAGCAGTTGGGGCGGGAGGGATGGAGATACGCAGTATTTT	CASSWGGRDGDTQYF
NA	TRBV6-6	few	TRBJ1-5	TGTGCCAGCAGTTACGGTCAAAGGGCGGATCAGCCCCAGCATTTT	CASSYGQRADQPQHF
NA	TRBV19	NA	TRBJ2-1	TGTGCCAGTAGTATTCCAAACAATGAGCAGTTCTTC	CASSIPNNEQFF
TRBD2	TRBV4-1	NA	TRBJ2-7	TGCGCCAGCAGCCAGATAGCGGGAGGAGGGCTCGAGCAGTACTTC	CASSQIAGGGLEQYF
NA	TRBV29-1	few	TRBJ2-7	TGCAGCGTTGAAGATCCGGGGACCTACGAGCAGTACTTC	CSVEDPGTYEQYF
NA	TRBV7-2	NA	TRBJ2-7	TGTGCCAGCAGCTTAGCCGCCAATTCCTACGAGCAGTACTTC	CASSLAANSYEQYF
NA	TRBV9	NA	TRBJ2-1	TGTGCCAGCAGCCCCCGGTCCAGCTTCAGCAATGAGCAGTTCTTC	CASSPRSSFSNEQFF
NA	TRBV27	NA	TRBJ2-7	TGTGCCAGCAGTCGTTCGGGCCACGAGCAGTACTTC	CASSRSGHEQYF
TRBD1	TRBV7-2	NA	TRBJ2-1	TGTGCCAGCAGCCCTCAGGGGGACTACAATGAGCAGTTCTTC	CASSPQGDYNEQFF
NA	TRBV5-4	NA	TRBJ1-3	TGTGCCAGCAGCCAGGACGGTTACTCTGGAAACACCATATATTTT	CASSQDGYSGNTIYF
TRBD1	TRBV6-5	NA	TRBJ1-3	TGTGCCAGCAGTCGTACAGGGGGCTCTGGAAACACCATATATTTT	CASSRTGGSGNTIYF
TRBD2	TRBV5-4	NA	TRBJ2-3	TGTGCCAGCAGCACAGGACTAGCTACCTTTCTGGGCACAGATACGCAGTATTTT	CASSTGLATFLGTDTQYF
TRBD2	TRBV11-2	NA	TRBJ2-7	TGTGCCAGCAGCCTGGGACTAGCGGCCTCCTACGAGCAGTACTTC	CASSLGLAASYEQYF
NA	TRBV7-6	NA	TRBJ1-2	TGTGCCAGCAGCTTAAGCCAAGGCGGAGGCTACACCTTC	CASSLSQGGGYTF
TRBD1	TRBV5-1	few	TRBJ1-4	TGCGCCAGCAGCGACGGACAGGGCGTCGGTGAAAAACTGTTTTTT	CASSDGQGVGEKLFF
NA	TRBV5-1	once	TRBJ2-2	TGCGCCAGCAGCAAGACAGGGAGGGATGCCGGGGAGCTGTTTTTT	CASSKTGRDAGELFF
NA	TRBV4-1	NA	TRBJ2-3	TGCGCCAGCAGCCAAGCCCGGACCGTGGATACGCAGTATTTT	CASSQARTVDTQYF
TRBD1	TRBV18	NA	TRBJ1-1	TGTGCCAGCTCCCAGGGGGGAGGCGGGACTGAAGCTTTCTTT	CASSQGGGGTEAFF
NA	TRBV27	NA	TRBJ1-1	TGTGCCAGCAGTTTATCGATTGGCCCGGCGGGAGTCACTGAAGCTTTCTTT	CASSLSIGPAGVTEAFF
NA	TRBV11-2	once	TRBJ2-3	TGTGCCAGCAGCTCGACTCCTGGCGGTACGCAGTATTTT	CASSSTPGGTQYF
NA	TRBV5-1	once	TRBJ2-5	TGCGCCAGCAGCTTGGGGGAGCCGAGGGAGACCCAGTACTTC	CASSLGEPRETQYF
TRBD2	TRBV5-1	NA	TRBJ2-3	TGCGCCAGCAGCACCGGGACTAGCGGGAGCGGTTTGGATACGCAGTATTTT	CASSTGTSGSGLDTQYF